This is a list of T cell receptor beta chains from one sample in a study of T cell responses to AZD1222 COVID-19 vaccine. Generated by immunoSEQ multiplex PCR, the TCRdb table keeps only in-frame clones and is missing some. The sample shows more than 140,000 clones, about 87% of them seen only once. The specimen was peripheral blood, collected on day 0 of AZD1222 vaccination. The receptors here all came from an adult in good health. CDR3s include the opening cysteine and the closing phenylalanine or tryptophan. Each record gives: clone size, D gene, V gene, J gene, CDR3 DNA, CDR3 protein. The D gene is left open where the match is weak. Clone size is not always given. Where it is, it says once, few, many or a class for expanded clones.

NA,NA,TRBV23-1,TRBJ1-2,TGCGCCAGCAGTCAATCCGCGTTGGCGGAACTGCCGAGTGGCTACACCTTC,CASSQSALAELPSGYTF
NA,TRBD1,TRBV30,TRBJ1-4,TGTGCCTGGAGTGCGTGGACAGGGAGGGAGGAAAAACTGTTTTTT,CAWSAWTGREEKLFF
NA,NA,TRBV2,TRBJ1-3,TGTGCCAGCGGTGGGGTATCGGGAAACACCATATATTTT,CASGGVSGNTIYF
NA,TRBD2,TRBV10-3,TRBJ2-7,TGTGCCATCAGTGGGGGAGGGGAGCAGTACTTC,CAISGGGEQYF
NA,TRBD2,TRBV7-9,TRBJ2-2,TGTGCCAGCGCCCTCTGGACTAGAGTCACCGGGGAGCTGTTTTTT,CASALWTRVTGELFF
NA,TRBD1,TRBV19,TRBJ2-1,TGTGCCACCCAGGGGGCGTTTAATGAGCAGTTCTTC,CATQGAFNEQFF
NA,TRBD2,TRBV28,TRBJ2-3,TGTGCCAGCAATTCCGGGGGGACAGATACGCAGTATTTT,CASNSGGTDTQYF
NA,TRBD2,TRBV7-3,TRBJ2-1,TGTGCCAGCAGCCAATCGACTAGCGGGTCCTCCTACAATGAGCAGTTCTTC,CASSQSTSGSSYNEQFF
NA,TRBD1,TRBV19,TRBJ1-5,TGTGCCAGTAGTATGGATAAATGGACAGGGGGCAATCAGCCCCAGCATTTT,CASSMDKWTGGNQPQHF
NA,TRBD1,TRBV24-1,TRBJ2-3,TGTGCCACCAGTGATCGGACAGGGGATTCCGATACGCAGTATTTT,CATSDRTGDSDTQYF
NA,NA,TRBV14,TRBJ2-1,TGTGCCAGCAGCCAATACGGCAATGAGCAGTTCTTC,CASSQYGNEQFF
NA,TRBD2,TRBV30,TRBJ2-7,TGTGCCTGGAGTGACATATCGGGAGGGCGGTCCTACGAGCAGTACTTC,CAWSDISGGRSYEQYF
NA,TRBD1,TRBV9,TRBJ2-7,TGTGCCAGCAGCGTGGTTTTAGGGACAGAGTTCTCCTACGAGCAGTACTTC,CASSVVLGTEFSYEQYF
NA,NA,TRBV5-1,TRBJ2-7,TGCGCCAGCAGCCCCCTCGGGGCCTACGAGCAGTACTTC,CASSPLGAYEQYF
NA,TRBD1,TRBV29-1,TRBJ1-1,TGCAGCGCCGAAACAGGGGGCTACACTGAAGCTTTCTTT,CSAETGGYTEAFF
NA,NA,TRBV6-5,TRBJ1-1,TGTGCCAGCAGAGGTAAAGCGAACACTGAAGCTTTCTTT,CASRGKANTEAFF
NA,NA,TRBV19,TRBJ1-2,TGTGCCAGTAGTATAAAAATCCACCCACCTAACTATGGCTACACCTTC,CASSIKIHPPNYGYTF
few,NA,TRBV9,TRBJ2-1,TGTGCCAGCAGCGGGCCCCCGGGCCGGGGGCAGTTCTTC,CASSGPPGRGQFF
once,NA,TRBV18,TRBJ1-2,TGTGCCAGCTCACCGGGCGGGCAGGCCCTCTATGGCTACACCTTC,CASSPGGQALYGYTF
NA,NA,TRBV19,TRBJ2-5,TGTGCCAGTAGTTCCCAGGGGGGGGAAGAGACCCAGTACTTC,CASSSQGGEETQYF
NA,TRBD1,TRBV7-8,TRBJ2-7,TGTGCCAGCAGGGGGACAGGCGCGGCCTACGAGCAGTACTTC,CASRGTGAAYEQYF
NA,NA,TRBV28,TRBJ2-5,TGTAGTATCCAAGCGGAGAGAGAGACCCAGTACTTC,CSIQAERETQYF
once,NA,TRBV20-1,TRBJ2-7,TGCAGTGCCCCGGGGGTGACAGAGCAGTACTTC,CSAPGVTEQYF
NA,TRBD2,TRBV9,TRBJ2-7,TGTGCCAGCAGCGTAGGTCTTAGCGGGAGTTCTGGGCAGTACTTC,CASSVGLSGSSGQYF
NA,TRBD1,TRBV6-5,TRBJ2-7,TGTGCCAGCAGTACAGGGGGAATATCCTACGAGCAGTACTTC,CASSTGGISYEQYF
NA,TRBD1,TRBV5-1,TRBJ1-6,TGCGCCAGCGGACCGGGACAGGGTAATTCACTCCTCCACTTT,CASGPGQGNSLLHF
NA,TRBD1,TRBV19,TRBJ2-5,TGTGCCAGTAGTCCGGGACAGGGGTTTTTGGGAGAGACCCAGTACTTC,CASSPGQGFLGETQYF
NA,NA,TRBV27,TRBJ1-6,TGTGCCAGCAGTTTATCGCTTACAAGCTCCTATAATTCACCCCTCCACTTT,CASSLSLTSSYNSPLHF
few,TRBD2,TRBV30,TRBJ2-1,TGTGCCTGGAGTGTAGGACTAGATAGCAATGAGCAGTTCTTC,CAWSVGLDSNEQFF
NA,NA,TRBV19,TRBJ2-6,TGTGCCAGTAATTTCTTAGGGGCCAACGTCCTGACTTTC,CASNFLGANVLTF
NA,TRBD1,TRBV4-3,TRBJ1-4,TGCGCCAGCAGCCAAGAAAGGACAGGGGGCCTTGGTGAAAAACTGTTTTTT,CASSQERTGGLGEKLFF
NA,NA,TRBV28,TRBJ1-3,TGTGCCAGCACCCTGGGACGGAACTCTGGAAACACCATATATTTT,CASTLGRNSGNTIYF
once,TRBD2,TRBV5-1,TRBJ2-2,TGCGCCAGCAGCCTACAGCCTGGGACTAGCGGGTGGAACACCGGGGAGCTGTTTTTT,CASSLQPGTSGWNTGELFF